Ten or more counts support the clone carrying this TCR beta chain. TCRdb analysed the 5' RACE reads with MiXCR anew, one entry per CDR3 protein. The table records 55,000 to 75,000 distinct CDR3 sequences, approximately 9.1% of them present only once. This sample was included in a study of early T cells in non-severe SARS-CoV-2 infection. V dropped 8 bases and J dropped 1; count of bases not matched to a gene: 6. There are 14 residues in the CDR3. The sequenced sample was whole blood, obtained at baseline. The receptor was isolated from an adult who was a healthcare worker with PCR-confirmed SARS-CoV-2 infection or an uninfected control (not recorded which). This chain joins TRBV12-3 or TRBV12-4 and TRBJ1-1, with 8 bases fitting TRBD1. The CDR3 protein is CASEPGQANTEAFF. The CDR3 nucleotides read TGTGCCAGCGAACCGGGACAGGCGAACACTGAAGCTTTCTTT.